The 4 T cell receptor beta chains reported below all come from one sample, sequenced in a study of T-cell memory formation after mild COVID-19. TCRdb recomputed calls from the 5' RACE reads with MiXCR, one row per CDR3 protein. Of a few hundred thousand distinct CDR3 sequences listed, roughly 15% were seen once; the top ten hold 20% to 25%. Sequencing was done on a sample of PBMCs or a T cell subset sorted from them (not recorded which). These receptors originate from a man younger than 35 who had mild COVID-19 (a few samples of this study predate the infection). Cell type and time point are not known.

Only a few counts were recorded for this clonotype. CDR3: CASSSSDRGREETQYF. The DNA for the CDR3 is TGTGCCAGCAGTTCGTCGGACAGGGGACGCGAAGAGACCCAGTACTTC. V is TRBV21-1 and J is TRBJ2-5; TRBD1, the table's D call, lacks a check against the DNA. TRBV21-1 is marked as a pseudogene. The length of the CDR3 is 16 residues.

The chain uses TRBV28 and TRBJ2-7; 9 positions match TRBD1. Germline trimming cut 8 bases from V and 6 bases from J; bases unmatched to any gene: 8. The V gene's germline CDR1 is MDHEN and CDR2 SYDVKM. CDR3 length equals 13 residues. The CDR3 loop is CASGTGLTSEQYV. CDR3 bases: TGTGCCAGCGGGACAGGGTTAACCTCCGAGCAGTACGTC.

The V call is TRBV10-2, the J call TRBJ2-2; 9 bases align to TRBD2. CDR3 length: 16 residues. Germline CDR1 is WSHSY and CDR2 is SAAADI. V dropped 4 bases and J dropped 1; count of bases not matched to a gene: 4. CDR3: CASSGRTSENTGELFF. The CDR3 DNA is TGCGCCAGCAGTGGACGGACTAGCGAGAACACCGGGGAGCTGTTTTTT.

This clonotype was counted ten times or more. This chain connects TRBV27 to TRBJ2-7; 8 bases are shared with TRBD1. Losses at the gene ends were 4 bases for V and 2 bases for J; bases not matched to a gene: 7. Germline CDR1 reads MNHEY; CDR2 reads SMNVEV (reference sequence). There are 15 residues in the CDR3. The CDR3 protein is CASSSPDRVPYEQYV. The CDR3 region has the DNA TGTGCCAGCAGTTCCCCGGACAGGGTACCCTACGAGCAGTACGTC.